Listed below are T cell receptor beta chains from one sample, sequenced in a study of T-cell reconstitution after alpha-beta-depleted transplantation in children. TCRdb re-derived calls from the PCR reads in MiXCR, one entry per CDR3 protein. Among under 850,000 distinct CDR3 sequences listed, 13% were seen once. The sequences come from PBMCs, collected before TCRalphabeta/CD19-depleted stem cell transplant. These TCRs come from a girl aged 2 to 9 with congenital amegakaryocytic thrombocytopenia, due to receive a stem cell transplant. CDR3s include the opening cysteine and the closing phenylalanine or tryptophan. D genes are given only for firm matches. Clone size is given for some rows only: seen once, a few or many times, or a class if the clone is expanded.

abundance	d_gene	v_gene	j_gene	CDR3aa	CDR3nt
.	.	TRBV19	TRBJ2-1	CASSPERTRSYNEQFF	TGTGCCAGTAGTCCCGAGCGGACCCGCTCCTACAATGAGCAGTTCTTC
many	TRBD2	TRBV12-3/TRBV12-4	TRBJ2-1	CASSSPALAGGFDEQFF	TGTGCCAGCAGTTCCCCCGCTCTAGCGGGAGGGTTCGATGAGCAGTTCTTC
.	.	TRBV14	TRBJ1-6	CASSQAGVVDNSPLHF	TGTGCCAGCAGCCAAGCAGGGGTCGTGGATAATTCACCCCTCCACTTT
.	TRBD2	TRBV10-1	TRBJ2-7	CASSERLAGPRGYEQYF	TGCGCCAGCAGTGAGCGGCTAGCGGGCCCACGGGGCTACGAGCAGTACTTC
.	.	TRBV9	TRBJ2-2	CASSGLLGAGELFF	TGTGCCAGCAGCGGACTTTTGGGTGCCGGGGAGCTGTTTTTT
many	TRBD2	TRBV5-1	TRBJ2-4	CASSLEGGSLAKNIQYF	TGCGCCAGCAGCTTGGAAGGCGGGAGTTTAGCCAAAAACATTCAGTACTTC
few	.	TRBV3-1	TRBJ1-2	CASSSQDTTGYDYGYTF	TGTGCCAGCAGCTCCCAAGACACCACAGGGTACGACTATGGCTACACCTTC
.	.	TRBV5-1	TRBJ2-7	CASSLGAAYEQCF	TGCGCCAGCAGCTTGGGAGCAGCCTACGAGCAGTGCTTC
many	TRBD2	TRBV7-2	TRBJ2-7	CASRLAGDLGQYF	TGTGCCAGCAGACTAGCGGGAGACTTGGGGCAGTACTTC
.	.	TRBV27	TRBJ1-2	CASRTHQDYGYTF	TGTGCCAGCCGGACCCACCAGGACTATGGCTACACCTTC
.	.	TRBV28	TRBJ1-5	CASSYLSGAGNQPQHF	TGTGCCAGCAGCTACCTGAGTGGGGCGGGCAATCAGCCCCAGCATTTT
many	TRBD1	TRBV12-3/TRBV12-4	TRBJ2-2	CASSLSRGPGELFF	TGTGCCAGCAGTCTCTCCAGGGGGCCGGGGGAGCTGTTTTTT
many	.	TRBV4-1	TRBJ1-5	CASSQSENSNQPQHF	TGCGCCAGCAGCCAATCGGAAAATAGCAATCAGCCCCAGCATTTT
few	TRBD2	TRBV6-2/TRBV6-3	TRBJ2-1	CAIRSGGDPYNEQFF	TGTGCCATCCGAAGCGGGGGCGACCCCTACAATGAGCAGTTCTTC
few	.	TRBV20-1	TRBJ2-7	CSASGRDPAYEQYF	TGCAGTGCTAGTGGCCGGGACCCAGCCTACGAGCAGTACTTC
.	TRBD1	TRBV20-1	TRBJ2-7	CSARRTGGIGYEQYF	TGCAGTGCTAGACGGACAGGGGGTATCGGGTACGAGCAGTACTTC